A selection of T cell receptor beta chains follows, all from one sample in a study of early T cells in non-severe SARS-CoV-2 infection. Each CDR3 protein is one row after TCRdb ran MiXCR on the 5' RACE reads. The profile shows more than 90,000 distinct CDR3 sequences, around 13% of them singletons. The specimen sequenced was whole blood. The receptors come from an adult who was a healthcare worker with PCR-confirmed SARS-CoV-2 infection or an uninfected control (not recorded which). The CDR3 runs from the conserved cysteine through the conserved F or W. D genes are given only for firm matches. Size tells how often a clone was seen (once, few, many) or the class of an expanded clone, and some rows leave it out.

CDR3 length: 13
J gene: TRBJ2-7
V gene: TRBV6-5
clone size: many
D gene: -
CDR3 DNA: TGTGCCAGCAGGGAGACGGACGCCTACGAGCAGTACTTC
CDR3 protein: CASRETDAYEQYF

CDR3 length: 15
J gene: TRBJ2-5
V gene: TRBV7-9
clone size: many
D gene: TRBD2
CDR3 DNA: TGTGCCAGCAGCCAACTAGCGGGGAACCAAGAGACCCAGTACTTC
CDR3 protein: CASSQLAGNQETQYF

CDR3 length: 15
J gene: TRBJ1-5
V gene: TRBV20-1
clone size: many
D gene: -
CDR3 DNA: TGCAGTGCTAGAGATAGCCAGTCTTCCTATCAGCCCCAGCATTTT
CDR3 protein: CSARDSQSSYQPQHF

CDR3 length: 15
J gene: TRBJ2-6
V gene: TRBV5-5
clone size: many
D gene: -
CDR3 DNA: TGTGCCAGCAGACAAGGGGGAACTGGGGCCAACGTCCTGACTTTC
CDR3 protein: CASRQGGTGANVLTF

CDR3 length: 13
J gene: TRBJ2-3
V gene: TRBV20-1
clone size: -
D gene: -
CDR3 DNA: TGCAGTGCCGTCCGGGGATCCACAGATACGCAGTATTTT
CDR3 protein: CSAVRGSTDTQYF

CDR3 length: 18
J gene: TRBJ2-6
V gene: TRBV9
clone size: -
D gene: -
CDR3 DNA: TGTGCCAGCAGCGTAGTGCGGGGCTCGAGCTCTGGGGCCAACGTCCTGACTTTC
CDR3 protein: CASSVVRGSSSGANVLTF

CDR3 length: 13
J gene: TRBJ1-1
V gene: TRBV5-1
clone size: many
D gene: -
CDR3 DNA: TGCGCCAGCAGCTTACAGGAGAACACTGAAGCTTTCTTT
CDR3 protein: CASSLQENTEAFF

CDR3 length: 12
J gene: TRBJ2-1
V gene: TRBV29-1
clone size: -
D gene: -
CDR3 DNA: TGCAGCGGACGGCGAGGTCCCAATGAGCAGTTCTTC
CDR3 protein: CSGRRGPNEQFF

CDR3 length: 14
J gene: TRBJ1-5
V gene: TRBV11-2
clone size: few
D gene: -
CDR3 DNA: TGTGCCAGCACCACCCGGTCCCGGGAGCAGCCCCAGCATTTT
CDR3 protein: CASTTRSREQPQHF

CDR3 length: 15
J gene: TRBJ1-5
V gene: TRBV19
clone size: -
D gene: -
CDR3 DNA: TGTGCCAGTATTCAAGACGGGGGATACAATCAGCCCCAGCATTTT
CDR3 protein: CASIQDGGYNQPQHF

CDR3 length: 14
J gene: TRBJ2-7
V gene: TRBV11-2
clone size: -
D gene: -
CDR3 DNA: TGTGTCAGCAGCTTAGGACCCAGGGGTTACGAGCAGTACTTC
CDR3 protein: CVSSLGPRGYEQYF

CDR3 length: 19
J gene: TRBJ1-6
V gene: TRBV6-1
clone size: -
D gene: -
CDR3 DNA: TGTGCCAGCAGTGGAGGGGGAAGGGCGATGAGCTCCTATAATTCACCCCTCCACTTT
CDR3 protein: CASSGGGRAMSSYNSPLHF

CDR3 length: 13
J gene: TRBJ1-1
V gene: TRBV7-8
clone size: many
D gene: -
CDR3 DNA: TGTGCCAGCAGCCTGGCGGGACACACTGAAGCTTTCTTT
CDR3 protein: CASSLAGHTEAFF

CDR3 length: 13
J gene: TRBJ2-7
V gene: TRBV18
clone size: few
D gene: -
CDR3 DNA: TGTGCCAGCTCACCGAGGGGGGTCTACGAGCAGTACTTC
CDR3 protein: CASSPRGVYEQYF

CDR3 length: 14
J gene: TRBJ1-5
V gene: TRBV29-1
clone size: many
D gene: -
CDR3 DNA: TGCAGCGTTGTCTGGGAGGATAGCAATCAGCCCCAGCATTTT
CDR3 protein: CSVVWEDSNQPQHF

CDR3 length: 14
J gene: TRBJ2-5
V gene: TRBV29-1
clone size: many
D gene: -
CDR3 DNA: TGCAGCGTTGTAAGGGGCAGGGGCGGTGAGACCCAGTACTTC
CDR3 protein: CSVVRGRGGETQYF

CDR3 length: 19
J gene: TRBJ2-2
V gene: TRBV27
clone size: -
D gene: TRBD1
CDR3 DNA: TGTGCCAGCAGGGTAGGGCCAGGGGGTACGATCTTTAACACCGGGGAGCTGTTTTTT
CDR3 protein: CASRVGPGGTIFNTGELFF

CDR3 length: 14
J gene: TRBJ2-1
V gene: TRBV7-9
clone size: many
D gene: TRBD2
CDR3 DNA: TGTGCCAGCAGCCTAGCGGGGGCCCCCAATGAGCAGTTCTTC
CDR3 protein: CASSLAGAPNEQFF

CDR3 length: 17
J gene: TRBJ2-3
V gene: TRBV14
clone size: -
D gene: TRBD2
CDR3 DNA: TGTGCCAGCAGCCGTGAAAACCCGGGACTATTCACAGATACGCAGTATTTT
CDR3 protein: CASSRENPGLFTDTQYF

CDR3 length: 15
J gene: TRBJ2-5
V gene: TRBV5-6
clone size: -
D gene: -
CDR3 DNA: TGTGCCAGCAGCTTCCGCCAGGGCCTTCAAGAGACCCAGTACTTC
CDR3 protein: CASSFRQGLQETQYF

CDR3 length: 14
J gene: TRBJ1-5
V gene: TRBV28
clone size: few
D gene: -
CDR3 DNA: TGTGCCAGCAGTCTCGTAAGCCTGAATCAGCCCCAGCATTTT
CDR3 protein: CASSLVSLNQPQHF

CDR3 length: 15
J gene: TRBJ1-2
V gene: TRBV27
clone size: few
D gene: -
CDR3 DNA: TGTGCCAGCAGTTTAGGCCGGACAGTCCCCTATGGCTACACCTTC
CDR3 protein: CASSLGRTVPYGYTF

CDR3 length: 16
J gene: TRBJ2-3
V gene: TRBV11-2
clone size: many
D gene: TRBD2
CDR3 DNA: TGTGCCAGCAGCCCGAGACTAGCGGGGGACTCAAATACGCAGTATTTT
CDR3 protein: CASSPRLAGDSNTQYF

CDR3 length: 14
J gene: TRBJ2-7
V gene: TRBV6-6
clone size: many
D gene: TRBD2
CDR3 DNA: TGTGCCAGCAGTTACCTAGCGGCAACTTACGAGCAGTACTTC
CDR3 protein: CASSYLAATYEQYF

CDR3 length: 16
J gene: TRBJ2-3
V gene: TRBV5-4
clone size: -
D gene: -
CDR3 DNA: TGTGCCAGCAGCCATCGTAGCCGGGGGCCCACAGATACGCAGTATTTT
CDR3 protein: CASSHRSRGPTDTQYF

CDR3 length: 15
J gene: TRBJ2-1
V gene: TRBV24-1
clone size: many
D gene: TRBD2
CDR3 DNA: TGTGCCACCAGTGATTTGGCAGCGGGGGGGACTGAGCAGTTCTTC
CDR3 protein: CATSDLAAGGTEQFF

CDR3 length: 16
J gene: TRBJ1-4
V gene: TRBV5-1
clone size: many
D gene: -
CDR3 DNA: TGCGCCAGCAGAACGGGGGGAACCGCAACTAATGAAAAACTGTTTTTT
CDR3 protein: CASRTGGTATNEKLFF

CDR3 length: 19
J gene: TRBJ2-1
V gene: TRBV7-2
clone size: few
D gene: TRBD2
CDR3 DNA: TGTGCCAGCAGCACACGGACTAGCGGGGGGCATACCCCTCGGAATGAGCAGTTCTTC
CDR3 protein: CASSTRTSGGHTPRNEQFF

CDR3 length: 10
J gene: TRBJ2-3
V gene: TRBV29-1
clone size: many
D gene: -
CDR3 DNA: TGCAGCGTTGAACAGGACGAGCAGTATTTT
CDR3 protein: CSVEQDEQYF

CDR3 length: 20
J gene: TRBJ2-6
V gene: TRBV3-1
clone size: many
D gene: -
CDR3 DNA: TGTGCCAGCAGCCAAGGGGGAGGACCCGCCCCGGGCTCTGGGGCCAACGTCCTGACTTTC
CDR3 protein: CASSQGGGPAPGSGANVLTF

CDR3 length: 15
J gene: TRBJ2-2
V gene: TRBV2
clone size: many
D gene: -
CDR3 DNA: TGTGCCAGCAGCGCGCGGCCGGACGGGACCGGGGAGCTGTTTTTT
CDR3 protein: CASSARPDGTGELFF

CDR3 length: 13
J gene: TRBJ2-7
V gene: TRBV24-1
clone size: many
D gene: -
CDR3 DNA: TGTGCCACCAGTGATTTGTGGGTTGACGAGCAGTACTTC
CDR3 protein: CATSDLWVDEQYF

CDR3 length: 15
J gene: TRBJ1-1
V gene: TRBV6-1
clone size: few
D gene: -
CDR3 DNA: TGTGCCAGCAGTTCCTACGGGACCGTGAACACTGAAGCTTTCTTT
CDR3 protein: CASSSYGTVNTEAFF

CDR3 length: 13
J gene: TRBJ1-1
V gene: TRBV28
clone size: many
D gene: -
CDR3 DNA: TGTGCCAGCAGGCTTGACAGTTACACTGAAGCTTTCTTT
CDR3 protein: CASRLDSYTEAFF

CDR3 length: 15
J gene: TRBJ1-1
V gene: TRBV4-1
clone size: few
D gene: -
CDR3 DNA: TGCGCCAGCAGCCAAGTGACGGCAGGGCGCACTGAAGCTTTCTTT
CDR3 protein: CASSQVTAGRTEAFF

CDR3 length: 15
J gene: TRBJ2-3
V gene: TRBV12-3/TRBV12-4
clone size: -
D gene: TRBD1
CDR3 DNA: TGTGCCAGCAGGATGACAGGGGGAAGTTTAGATACGCAGTATTTT
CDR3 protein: CASRMTGGSLDTQYF

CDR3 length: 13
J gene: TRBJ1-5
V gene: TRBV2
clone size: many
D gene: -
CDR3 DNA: TGTGCCAGCAAGGACAGACCCAATCAGCCCCAGCATTTT
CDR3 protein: CASKDRPNQPQHF

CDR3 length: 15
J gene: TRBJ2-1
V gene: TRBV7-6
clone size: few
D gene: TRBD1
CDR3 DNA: TGTGCCAGCAGCCAGACAGGGGTCTTGCGCAATGAGCAGTTCTTC
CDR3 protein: CASSQTGVLRNEQFF

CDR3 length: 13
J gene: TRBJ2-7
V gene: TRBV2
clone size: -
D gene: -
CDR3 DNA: TGTGCCAGCAGTGCGGAACCAACCTACGAGCAGTACTTC
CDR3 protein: CASSAEPTYEQYF

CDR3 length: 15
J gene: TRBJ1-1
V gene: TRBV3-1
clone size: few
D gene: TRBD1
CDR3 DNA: TGTGCCAGCAGCCAAGCGGCGACAGGGAGGACTGAAGCTTTCTTT
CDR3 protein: CASSQAATGRTEAFF

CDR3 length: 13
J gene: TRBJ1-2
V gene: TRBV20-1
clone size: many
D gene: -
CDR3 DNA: TGCAGTGCTAGAGATGTCGGGCCCCATGGCTACACCTTC
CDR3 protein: CSARDVGPHGYTF

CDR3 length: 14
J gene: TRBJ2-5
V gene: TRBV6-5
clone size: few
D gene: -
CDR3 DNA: TGTGCCAGCAGTTATTGGGCCAGAGAAGAGACCCAGTACTTC
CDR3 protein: CASSYWAREETQYF

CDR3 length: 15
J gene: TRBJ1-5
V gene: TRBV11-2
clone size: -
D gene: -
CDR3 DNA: TGTGCCAGCAGCTTAGACGCGTGGTCTGATCAGCCCCAGCATTTT
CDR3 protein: CASSLDAWSDQPQHF

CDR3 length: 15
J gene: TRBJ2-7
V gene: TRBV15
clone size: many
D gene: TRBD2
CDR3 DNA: TGTGCCACCAGCAGATCACTAGCGGGGGTATACGAGCAGTACTTC
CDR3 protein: CATSRSLAGVYEQYF

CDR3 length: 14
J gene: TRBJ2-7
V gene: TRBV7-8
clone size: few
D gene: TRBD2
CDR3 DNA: TGTGCCAGCAGGTCCCGGGGGGTTTCCTACGAGCAGTACTTC
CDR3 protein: CASRSRGVSYEQYF

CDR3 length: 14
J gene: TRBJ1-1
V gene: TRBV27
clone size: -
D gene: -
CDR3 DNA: TGTGCCAGCAGTTTCTTGGGGTTCGGCACTGAAGCTTTCTTT
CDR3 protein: CASSFLGFGTEAFF

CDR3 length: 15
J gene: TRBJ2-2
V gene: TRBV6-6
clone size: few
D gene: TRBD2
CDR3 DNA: TGTGCCAGCAGTTACTCGACTAGCTGGAGCGGGGAGCTGTTTTTT
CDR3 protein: CASSYSTSWSGELFF

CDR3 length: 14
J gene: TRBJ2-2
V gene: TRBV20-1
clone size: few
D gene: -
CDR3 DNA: TGCAGTGCTCCGGACAGTCTCGCGACCGGGGAGCTGTTTTTT
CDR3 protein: CSAPDSLATGELFF